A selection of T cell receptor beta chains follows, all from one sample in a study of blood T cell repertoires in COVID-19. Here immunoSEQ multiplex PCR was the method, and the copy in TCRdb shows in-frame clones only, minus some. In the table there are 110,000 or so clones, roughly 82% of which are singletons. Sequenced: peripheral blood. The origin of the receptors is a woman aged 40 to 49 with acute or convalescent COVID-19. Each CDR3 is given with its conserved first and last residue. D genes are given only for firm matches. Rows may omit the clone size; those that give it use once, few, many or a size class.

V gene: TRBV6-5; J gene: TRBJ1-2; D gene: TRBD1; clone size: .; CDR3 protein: CASSPSGQANYGYTF; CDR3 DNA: TGTGCCAGCAGTCCGTCGGGACAGGCTAACTATGGCTACACCTTC
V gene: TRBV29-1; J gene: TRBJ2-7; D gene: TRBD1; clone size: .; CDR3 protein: CSVDGGQGVSYEQYF; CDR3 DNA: TGCAGCGTTGATGGTGGACAGGGGGTCTCCTACGAGCAGTACTTC
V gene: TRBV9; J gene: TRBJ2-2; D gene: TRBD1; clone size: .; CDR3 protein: CASSLEGQMAGELFF; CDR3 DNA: TGTGCCAGCAGCTTAGAGGGACAGATGGCCGGGGAGCTGTTTTTT
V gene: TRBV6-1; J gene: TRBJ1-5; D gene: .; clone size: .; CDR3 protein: CASSELGDNQPQHF; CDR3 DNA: TGTGCCAGCAGTGAACTGGGAGATAATCAGCCCCAGCATTTT
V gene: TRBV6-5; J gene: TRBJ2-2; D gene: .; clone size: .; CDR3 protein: CATHTGYYTGELFF; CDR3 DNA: TGTGCCACCCATACAGGGTATTACACCGGGGAGCTGTTTTTT
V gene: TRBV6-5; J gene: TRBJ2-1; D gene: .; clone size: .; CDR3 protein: CASNSGVEKGGEQFF; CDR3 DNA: TGTGCCAGCAATTCTGGGGTAGAAAAGGGAGGTGAGCAGTTCTTC
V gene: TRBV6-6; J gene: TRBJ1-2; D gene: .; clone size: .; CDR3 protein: CASSYSNPEGGGYTF; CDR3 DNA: TGTGCCAGCAGTTACTCGAACCCCGAGGGTGGCGGCTACACCTTC
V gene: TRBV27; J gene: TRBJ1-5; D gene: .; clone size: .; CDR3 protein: CASSLRRDSLNQPQHF; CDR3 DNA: TGTGCCAGCAGTTTGCGCCGGGACTCCCTCAATCAGCCCCAGCATTTT
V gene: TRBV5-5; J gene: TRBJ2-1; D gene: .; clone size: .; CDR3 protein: CASSLTGSTNEQFF; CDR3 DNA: TGTGCCAGCAGCTTGACAGGGAGTACGAATGAGCAGTTCTTC
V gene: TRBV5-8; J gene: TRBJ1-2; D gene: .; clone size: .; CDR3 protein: CASSLGRTYGYTF; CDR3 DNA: TGTGCCAGCAGCCTAGGGAGAACCTATGGCTACACCTTC
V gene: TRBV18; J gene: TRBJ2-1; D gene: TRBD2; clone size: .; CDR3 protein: CASSPRASGAYNEQFF; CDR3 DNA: TGTGCCAGCTCACCTCGGGCTAGCGGGGCGTACAATGAGCAGTTCTTC
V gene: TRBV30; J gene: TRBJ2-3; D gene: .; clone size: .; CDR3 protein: CAWSRGLGSDTQYF; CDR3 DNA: TGTGCCTGGAGTAGAGGACTTGGGTCAGATACGCAGTATTTT
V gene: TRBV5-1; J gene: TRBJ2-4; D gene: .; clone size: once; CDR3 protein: CASSLGSGYSYIQYF; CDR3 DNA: TGCGCCAGCAGCTTGGGGTCAGGGTACTCTTACATTCAGTACTTC
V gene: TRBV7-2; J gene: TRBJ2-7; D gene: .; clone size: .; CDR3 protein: CASSLTVTYEQYF; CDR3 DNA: TGTGCCAGCAGCCTTACAGTGACCTACGAGCAGTACTTC
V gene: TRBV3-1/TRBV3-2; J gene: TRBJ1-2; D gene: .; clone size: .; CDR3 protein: CASSRDRNGYTF; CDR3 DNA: TGTGCCAGCAGCCGAGACAGGAATGGCTACACCTTC
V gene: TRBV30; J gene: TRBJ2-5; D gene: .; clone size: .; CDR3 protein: CAWSLGRYQETQYF; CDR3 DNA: TGTGCCTGGAGTCTTGGGAGGTACCAAGAGACCCAGTACTTC
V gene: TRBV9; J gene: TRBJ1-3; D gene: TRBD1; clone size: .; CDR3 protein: CASSRGQGASGNTIYF; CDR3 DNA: TGTGCCAGCAGCCGCGGACAGGGGGCCTCTGGAAACACCATATATTTT
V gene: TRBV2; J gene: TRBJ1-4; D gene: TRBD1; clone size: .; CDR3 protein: CASSERQGANEKLFF; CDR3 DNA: TGTGCCAGCAGTGAGAGACAGGGGGCTAATGAAAAACTGTTTTTT
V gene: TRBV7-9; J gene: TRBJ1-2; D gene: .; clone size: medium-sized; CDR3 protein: CASSFFRTAYGYTF; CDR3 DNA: TGTGCCAGCAGCTTTTTCAGGACAGCCTATGGCTACACCTTC
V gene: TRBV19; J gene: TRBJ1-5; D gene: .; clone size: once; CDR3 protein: CASTGVTGNQPQHF; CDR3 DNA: TGTGCCAGTACAGGGGTTACGGGCAATCAGCCCCAGCATTTT
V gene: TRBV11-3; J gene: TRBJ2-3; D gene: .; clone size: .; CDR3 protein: CASSLGHSTDTQYF; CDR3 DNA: TGTGCCAGCAGCTTAGGACATAGCACAGATACGCAGTATTTT
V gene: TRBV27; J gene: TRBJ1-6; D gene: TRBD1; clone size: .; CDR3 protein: CASGRQGVNSPLHF; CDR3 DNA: TGTGCCAGCGGAAGACAGGGGGTGAATTCACCCCTCCACTTT
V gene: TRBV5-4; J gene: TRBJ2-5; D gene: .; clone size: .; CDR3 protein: CASSEDWQETQYF; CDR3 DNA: TGTGCCAGCAGCGAGGACTGGCAAGAGACCCAGTACTTC
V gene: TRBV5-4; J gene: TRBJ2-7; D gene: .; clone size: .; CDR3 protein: CASSLAQGGYEQYF; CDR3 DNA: TGTGCCAGCAGCTTGGCGCAGGGGGGCTACGAGCAGTACTTC
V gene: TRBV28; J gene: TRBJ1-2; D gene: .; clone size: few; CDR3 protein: CASSLSIQGYTF; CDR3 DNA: TGTGCCAGCAGTTTGTCCATACAAGGCTACACCTTC
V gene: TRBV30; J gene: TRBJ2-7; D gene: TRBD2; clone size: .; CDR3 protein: CAWTGGAAEQYF; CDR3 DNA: TGTGCCTGGACGGGGGGGGCTGCCGAGCAGTACTTC
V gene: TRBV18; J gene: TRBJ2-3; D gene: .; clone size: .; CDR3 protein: CASSPVVGGTDTQYF; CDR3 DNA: TGTGCCAGCTCACCCGTGGTTGGAGGCACAGATACGCAGTATTTT
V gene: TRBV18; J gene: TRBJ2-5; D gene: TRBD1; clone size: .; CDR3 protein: CASSPLEPGTGKGGQETQYF; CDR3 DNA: TGTGCCAGCTCACCACTAGAGCCCGGGACAGGGAAAGGGGGCCAAGAGACCCAGTACTTC
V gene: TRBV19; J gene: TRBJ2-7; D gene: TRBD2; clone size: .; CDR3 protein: CASRMSGASSYEQYF; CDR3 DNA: TGTGCCAGTAGGATGAGCGGGGCCAGCTCCTACGAGCAGTACTTC
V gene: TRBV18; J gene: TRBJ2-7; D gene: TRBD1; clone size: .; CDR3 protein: CASSPPTGNGSYEQYF; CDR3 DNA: TGTGCCAGCTCACCCCCGACAGGGAACGGATCCTACGAGCAGTACTTC
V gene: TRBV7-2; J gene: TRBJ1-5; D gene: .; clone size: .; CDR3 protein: CASSFQGSNQPQHF; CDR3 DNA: TGTGCCAGCAGCTTTCAGGGTTCCAATCAGCCCCAGCATTTT
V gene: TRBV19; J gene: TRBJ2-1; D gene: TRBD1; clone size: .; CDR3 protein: CASSIEGAREQFF; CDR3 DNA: TGTGCCAGTAGTATCGAGGGGGCACGTGAGCAGTTCTTC
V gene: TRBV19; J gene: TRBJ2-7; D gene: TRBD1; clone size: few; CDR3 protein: CASSSTGPYEQYF; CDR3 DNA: TGTGCCAGTAGTTCGACAGGGCCCTACGAGCAGTACTTC
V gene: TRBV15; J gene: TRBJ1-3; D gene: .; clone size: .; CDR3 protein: CATSREANIILGNTIYF; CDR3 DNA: TGTGCCACCAGCAGGGAGGCCAATATTATACTAGGAAACACCATATATTTT
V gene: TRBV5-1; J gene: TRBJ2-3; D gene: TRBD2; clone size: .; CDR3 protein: CASSLSAGGSTDTQYF; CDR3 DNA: TGCGCCAGCAGCTTGTCCGCGGGGGGGAGCACAGATACGCAGTATTTT
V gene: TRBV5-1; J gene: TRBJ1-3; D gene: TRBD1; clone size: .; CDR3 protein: CASSLTGVGNTIYF; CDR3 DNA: TGCGCCAGCAGCCTAACAGGGGTTGGAAACACCATATATTTT
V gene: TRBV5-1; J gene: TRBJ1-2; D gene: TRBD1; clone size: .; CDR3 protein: CASSSGGQAAGYGYTF; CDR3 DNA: TGCGCCAGCAGCTCGGGGGGACAGGCGGCGGGCTATGGCTACACCTTC
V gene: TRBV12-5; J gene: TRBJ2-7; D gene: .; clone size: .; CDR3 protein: CASGSGLTSYEQYF; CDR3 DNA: TGTGCTAGTGGTTCCGGACTTACTTCCTACGAGCAGTACTTC
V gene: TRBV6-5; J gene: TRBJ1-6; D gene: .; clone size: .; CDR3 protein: CASSYRGLINSPLHF; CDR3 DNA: TGTGCCAGCAGTTACCGTGGCCTGATAAATTCACCCCTCCACTTT
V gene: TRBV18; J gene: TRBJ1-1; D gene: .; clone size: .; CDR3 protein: CASSPGQLNTEAFF; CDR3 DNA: TGTGCCAGCTCACCCGGACAGTTGAACACTGAAGCTTTCTTT
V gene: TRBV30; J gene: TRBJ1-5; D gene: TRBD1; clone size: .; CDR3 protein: CAWRGQGLVQPQHF; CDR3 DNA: TGTGCCTGGAGAGGACAGGGTTTGGTTCAGCCCCAGCATTTT
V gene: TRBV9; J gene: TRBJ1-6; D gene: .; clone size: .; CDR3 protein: CASSVGTNNSPLHF; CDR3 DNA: TGTGCCAGCAGCGTAGGAACAAATAATTCACCCCTCCACTTT
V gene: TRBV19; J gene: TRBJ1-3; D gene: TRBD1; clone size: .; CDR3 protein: CASIDRGGNTIYF; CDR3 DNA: TGTGCCAGTATTGACAGGGGAGGAAACACCATATATTTT
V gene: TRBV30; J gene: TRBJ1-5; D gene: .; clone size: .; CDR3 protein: CAWSRGGGYQPQHF; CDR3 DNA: TGTGCCTGGAGTCGGGGGGGCGGGTATCAGCCCCAGCATTTT
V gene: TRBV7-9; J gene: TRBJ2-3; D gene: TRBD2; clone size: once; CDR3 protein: CASSRISGGIADTQYF; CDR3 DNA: TGTGCCAGCAGCCGAATTAGCGGGGGGATTGCAGATACGCAGTATTTT
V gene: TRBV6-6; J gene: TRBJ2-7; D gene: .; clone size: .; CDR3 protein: CASRRTVNGNEQYF; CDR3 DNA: TGTGCCAGCAGGCGCACGGTCAATGGTAACGAGCAGTACTTC
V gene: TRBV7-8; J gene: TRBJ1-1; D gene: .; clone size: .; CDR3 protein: CASSPHGANTEAFF; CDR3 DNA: TGTGCCAGCAGCCCCCATGGGGCGAACACTGAAGCTTTCTTT
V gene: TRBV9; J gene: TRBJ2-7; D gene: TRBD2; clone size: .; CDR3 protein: CASSVGTSRYEQYF; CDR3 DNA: TGTGCCAGCAGCGTCGGGACTAGCCGGTACGAGCAGTACTTC
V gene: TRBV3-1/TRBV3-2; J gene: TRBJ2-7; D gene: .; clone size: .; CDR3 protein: CASSQDPFSYEQYF; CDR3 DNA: TGTGCCAGCAGCCAAGATCCGTTTTCCTACGAGCAGTACTTC
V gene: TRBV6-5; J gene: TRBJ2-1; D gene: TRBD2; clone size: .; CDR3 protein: CASRTGLAYNEQFF; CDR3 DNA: TGTGCCAGCAGGACGGGACTAGCTTACAATGAGCAGTTCTTC
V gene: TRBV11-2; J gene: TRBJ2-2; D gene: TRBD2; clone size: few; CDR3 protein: CASQAGLAGGLNTGELFF; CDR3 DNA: TGTGCCAGCCAGGCCGGACTAGCGGGGGGTCTGAACACCGGGGAGCTGTTTTTT
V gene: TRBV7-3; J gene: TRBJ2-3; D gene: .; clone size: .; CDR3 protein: CASSPSGEGKNTQYF; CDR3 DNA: TGTGCCAGCAGCCCCTCAGGGGAGGGGAAAAATACGCAGTATTTT
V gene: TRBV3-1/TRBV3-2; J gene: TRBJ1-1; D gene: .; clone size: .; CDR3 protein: CASSQSVQGRQAFF; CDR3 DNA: TGTGCCAGCAGCCAAAGTGTTCAGGGTAGGCAAGCTTTCTTT
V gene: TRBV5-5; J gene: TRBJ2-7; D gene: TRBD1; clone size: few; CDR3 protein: CASSLVGTGGNEQYF; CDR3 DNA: TGTGCCAGCAGCTTAGTCGGGACAGGGGGCAACGAGCAGTACTTC
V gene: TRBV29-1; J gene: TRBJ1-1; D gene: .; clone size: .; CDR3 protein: CSVMRQGGTEAFF; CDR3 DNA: TGCAGCGTGATGAGGCAGGGAGGCACTGAAGCTTTCTTT